The 21 T cell receptor beta chains below come from one sample, sequenced in a study of T cell responses to AZD1222 COVID-19 vaccine. Generated by immunoSEQ multiplex PCR, the TCRdb table keeps only in-frame clones and is missing some. The sample records around 79,000 clones, about 90% being singletons. The sample consisted of peripheral blood, taken on day 0 of AZD1222 vaccination. These receptors all stem from an adult in good health.

This chain uses TRBV10-3 with TRBJ2-5, with D perhaps matching TRBD2 (6 bases). Trimming left V 4 bases short and J 1 base short, with 7 bases between. CDR1 ENHRY and CDR2 SYGVKD come from the germline V gene. The CDR3 runs to 13 residues. DNA for the CDR3: TGTGCCATCAGTGGCGGGGTCCAAGAGACCCAGTACTTC. It specifies CAISGGVQETQYF.

V is TRBV19 and J is TRBJ1-6; TRBD1 matches 8 bases. Trimming cost V 3 bases and J 7 bases; bases outside gene matches: 5. The CDR3 is 15 amino acids. Looked up from germline, CDR1 is LNHDA and CDR2 is SQIVND (reference sequence). The CDR3 is CASSMGDRSNSPLHF. The CDR3 coding sequence is TGTGCCAGTAGTATGGGGGACAGGTCGAATTCACCCCTCCACTTT.

V and J are TRBV30 and TRBJ1-3; D unresolved. Per germline, CDR1 GTSNPN and CDR2 SVGIG (reference sequence). The CDR3 has 14 amino acids. CDR3 amino acids: CASGPADSGNTIYF. As DNA, the CDR3 is TGTGCTTCCGGGCCTGCCGACTCTGGAAACACCATATATTTT. The variable domain in full, completed from reference TRBV30 and TRBJ1-3, reads SQTIHQWPATLVQPVGSPLSLECTVEGTSNPNLYWYRQAAGRGLQLLFYSVGIGQISSEVPQNLSASRPQDRQFILSSKKLLLSDSGFYLCASGPADSGNTIYFGEGSWLTVV.

V is TRBV6-5 and J is TRBJ2-1, with 7 bases identical to TRBD1. Germline assignment: CDR1 MNHEY and CDR2 SVGAGI. V was pared by 4 bases and J by 2 bases, with 5 bases of the junction left unmatched. The CDR3 loop spans 15 amino acids. In DNA form, the CDR3 reads TGTGCCAGCAGTTCAAACAGGGGTACCTACAATGAGCAGTTCTTC. It yields the protein CASSSNRGTYNEQFF.

This clone was observed a few times. V and J are TRBV4-2 and TRBJ2-1; D possibly corresponds to TRBD2 (5 bases). The germline gives CDR1 LGHNA, CDR2 YNFKEQ. The CDR3 sequence is 17 residues long. The ends were cut back, 2 bases at V and 0 bases at J, with 14 bases in the middle. The CDR3 sequence is CASSQTWEPSSYNEQFF. In DNA form, the CDR3 reads TGTGCCAGCAGCCAAACGTGGGAGCCGAGCTCCTACAATGAGCAGTTCTTC.

The chain recombines TRBV19 with TRBJ1-1; D gene ambiguous. Germline V lookup: CDR1 LNHDA, CDR2 SQIVND (reference sequence). The CDR3 has 13 amino acids. Trimming shortened V by 9 bases and J by 5 bases, and 16 bases separated the two germline ends. The CDR3 region has the DNA TGTGCCAGCTCCGGACGGGTGGGGACTGAAGCTTTCTTT. Its protein product is CASSGRVGTEAFF. Based on the CDR3 plus reference TRBV19 and TRBJ1-1, the full variable domain is DGGITQSPKYLFRKEGQNVTLSCEQNLNHDAMYWYRQDPGQGLRLIYYSQIVNDFQKGDIAEGYSVSREKKESFPLTVTSAQKNPTAFYLCASSGRVGTEAFFGQGTRLTVV.

The rearrangement links TRBV19 to TRBJ1-2; no clear D. The CDR3 is 14 residues long. V dropped 0 bases and J dropped 4 bases, with 9 bases sitting between them. Germline loops: CDR1 LNHDA, CDR2 SQIVND (reference sequence). The CDR3 sequence is CASSIDLRAYGYTF. The CDR3 DNA is TGTGCCAGTAGTATAGATCTTAGGGCCTATGGCTACACCTTC.

The chain joins TRBV5-1 to TRBJ2-3; 7 bases line up with TRBD2. J was trimmed by 5 bases and V by 1 base; bases with no gene match: 13. The germline CDR1 and CDR2 sequences are SGHRS and YFSETQ. This CDR3 has 17 residues. DNA for the CDR3: TGCGCCAGCAGCTTGAGTGCTGGTGCGGGAGTTGGAGATACGCAGTATTTT. Translated: CASSLSAGAGVGDTQYF.

V and J are TRBV5-4 and TRBJ1-6, with no clear D. Trimming took off 0 bases at V and 10 bases at J, with 11 bases between the two ends. The germline V gene has CDR1 SGHNT and CDR2 YYREEE (reference sequence). The CDR3 contains 14 residues. CDR3 in amino acids: CASSLEAPWSPLHF. DNA for the CDR3: TGTGCCAGCAGCTTGGAGGCCCCGTGGTCACCCCTCCACTTT. The full variable domain, in which reference TRBV5-4 and TRBJ1-6 provide the parts outside the CDR3, is ETGVTQSPTHLIKTRGQQVTLRCSSQSGHNTVSWYQQALGQGPQFIFQYYREEENGRGNFPPRFSGLQFPNYSSELNVNALELDDSALYLCASSLEAPWSPLHFGNGTRLTVT.

The chain employs TRBV7-6 and TRBJ1-5, with 7 positions matching TRBD1. V lost 2 bases, J lost 3 bases, and 4 bases stayed unmatched. The CDR3 totals 15 residues. Germline values: CDR1 SGHVS, CDR2 FNYEAQ. The CDR3, as DNA: TGTGCCAGCAGCTTAAGGACAGGATTCAATCAGCCCCAGCATTTT. Translating it yields CASSLRTGFNQPQHF. The entire variable domain, with the rest obtained from reference TRBV7-6 and TRBJ1-5, is as follows: GAGVSQSPRYKVTKRGQDVALRCDPISGHVSLYWYRQALGQGPEFLTYFNYEAQQDKSGLPNDRFSAERPEGSISTLTIQRTEQRDSAMYRCASSLRTGFNQPQHFGDGTRLSIL.

The chain employs TRBV7-8 and TRBJ2-1; 9 positions agree with TRBD2. Germline loops: CDR1 SGHVS, CDR2 FQNEAQ. The CDR3 contains 13 residues. J lost 6 bases, V lost 11 bases, and 8 bases had no gene match. CDR3 residues: CAGGLAGINEQFF. The CDR3 coding sequence is TGTGCCGGTGGGCTAGCGGGAATCAATGAGCAGTTCTTC.

V is TRBV7-8 and J is TRBJ2-5; D is possibly TRBD1 or TRBD2 (6 bases each). Trimming left V 3 bases short and J 5 bases short, with 10 bases between. CDR1 SGHVS and CDR2 FQNEAQ come from the germline V gene. The CDR3 is 13 residues long. CDR3 in DNA: TGTGCCAGCAGCTTTGGGGGGCAGGAGACCCAGTACTTC. It encodes CASSFGGQETQYF.

The chain employs TRBV28 and TRBJ1-1; a weak D match, TRBD1 (6 bases). Germline lookup yields CDR1 MDHEN and CDR2 SYDVKM. The CDR3 is made up of 12 amino acids. The germline V and J ends were trimmed by 8 bases and 9 bases, with 16 bases remaining between them. The CDR3 nucleotides are TGTGCCAGCCACTCGGGGGCCGTTAAAGCTTTCTTT. Amino acids: CASHSGAVKAFF.

This rearrangement joins TRBV2 to TRBJ1-1; 8 bases line up with TRBD1. In germline, CDR1 is SNHLY, CDR2 FYNNEI. The V segment lost 10 bases and the J segment 2 bases; nucleotides outside the gene matches: 6. The CDR3 consists of 13 residues. As DNA, the CDR3 is TGTGCCACCCGACAGGGGAGAAACACTGAAGCTTTCTTT. Protein product: CATRQGRNTEAFF.

The chain combines TRBV5-1 with TRBJ1-5; D gene unclear. Germline V gene sequence: CDR1 SGHRS, CDR2 YFSETQ. Trimming removed 0 bases from V and 0 bases from J, with 7 bases in between. This CDR3 is built from 15 residues. As DNA, the CDR3 is TGCGCCAGCAGCTTGGGCTTTCATAGCAATCAGCCCCAGCATTTT. Translating it yields CASSLGFHSNQPQHF.

This clone was recorded a few times. This rearrangement joins TRBV9 to TRBJ1-1; D is possibly TRBD1 (5 bases). CDR3 length: 13 residues. The V end was cut by 5 bases, the J end by 6 bases, with 14 bases between. The germline CDR1 and CDR2 sequences are SGDLS and YYNGEE. The chain's CDR3 is CASSWRGEAEAFF. The CDR3 region has the DNA TGTGCCAGCAGTTGGAGAGGGGAGGCTGAAGCTTTCTTT.

The rearrangement joins TRBV2 to TRBJ1-1; D ambiguous. The CDR3 spans 13 residues. With 0 bases removed from V and 9 bases from J, the gap between germline ends came to 11 bases. The germline V gene encodes CDR1 SNHLY and CDR2 FYNNEI. The CDR3 reads CASSEAGLTKAFF. The CDR3 coding sequence is TGTGCCAGCAGTGAAGCCGGGCTAACGAAAGCTTTCTTT.

A few counts support this clone. The chain carries TRBV4-1 and TRBJ1-1; D is unresolved. Germline values: CDR1 MGHRA, CDR2 YSYEKL. The CDR3 spans 15 residues. V was shortened by 0 bases and J by 2 bases, with 10 bases between the two germline ends. The CDR3 loop reads CASSQEVGTNTEAFF. The CDR3 coding sequence is TGCGCCAGCAGCCAAGAAGTAGGCACTAACACTGAAGCTTTCTTT.

The chain recombines TRBV6-1 with TRBJ1-3, with 9 bases fitting TRBD1. Losses at the gene ends were 0 bases for V and 14 bases for J; bases not matched to a gene: 5. The CDR3 covers 13 residues. CDR1 MNHNS and CDR2 SASEGT come from the germline V gene. The chain's CDR3 is CASSEARRDRVYF. DNA for the CDR3: TGTGCCAGCAGTGAAGCCCGCCGGGACAGGGTATATTTT.

The V call is TRBV10-3, the J call TRBJ1-1; weak D call: TRBD1 (5 bases). The CDR3 runs 14 residues. V was shortened by 2 bases and J by 3 bases, with 10 bases between the two germline ends. The V gene's germline CDR1 is ENHRY and CDR2 SYGVKD. The CDR3 DNA follows: TGTGCCATCAGTGAGAAAGGCAGGGACACTGAAGCTTTCTTT. Translated: CAISEKGRDTEAFF.

This clone was observed a few times. V is TRBV7-2 and J is TRBJ2-2; 7 nucleotides align to TRBD2. The germline gives CDR1 SGHTA, CDR2 FQGNSA. V shed 1 base and J 0 bases; nucleotides not matched to a gene: 8. The CDR3 is 18 residues long. The CDR3 reads CASSLDQGGGTNTGELFF. The CDR3 bases are TGTGCCAGCAGCTTAGATCAGGGCGGGGGTACGAACACCGGGGAGCTGTTTTTT.